This T cell receptor beta chain came from a study of PD-1 blockade in classical Hodgkin lymphoma. General study results and limits: CD4+ but not CD8+ TCR diversity rose significantly by C4D1. There remain no defined causes for the repertoire differences, which possibly reflect disease activity or prior therapy.

Method: immunoSEQ multiplex PCR; TCRdb's copy keeps in-frame clones and lacks some. The sample has roughly 20,000 clones; around 79% are singletons. Worth noting for this clone: Antigen unknown.

The CDR3 consists of 16 residues. Germline values: CDR1 WNHNN, CDR2 SYGVQD (reference sequence). Trimming cost V 2 bases and J 9 bases; bases outside gene matches: 12. Time point noted: cycle 4 day 1 (C4D1), after five to seven weeks of nivolumab. The patients all showed relapse after autologous stem cell transplantation, while their brentuximab vedotin exposure varied. This chain connects TRBV10-1 to TRBJ2-7; 11 bases agree with TRBD1. The clonotype comes from a human donor with classical Hodgkin lymphoma. The sequenced sample was peripheral blood mononuclear cells (PBMCs), obtained before the fourth cycle of nivolumab. CDR3 bases: TGCGCCAGCAGTGAGGGGACCGCGGGACAGGGGGGAAGGCAGTACTTC. This gives the protein CASSEGTAGQGGRQYF.